The 10 T cell receptor beta chains below all came from one sample that was sequenced in a study of regulatory T cells in long-lasting Graves disease. According to the study, TCR beta libraries were built with iRepertoire HTBI primers and CDR3-region Arm-PCR. In TCRdb, the multiplex PCR reads were re-called with MiXCR into one record per CDR3 protein. The sample has roughly 400,000 distinct CDR3 sequences, about 17% seen once. The time point here: newly diagnosed GD, antithyroid drugs for less than 3 months. Preparation of the TCR library used RNA extracted from PBMCs. In addition, the sample was reused for a study of T cells in Graves' hyperthyroidism and ophthalmopathy.

This material consisted of peripheral blood mononuclear cells (PBMCs), taken at new diagnosis, from a patient treated with antithyroid drugs. These receptors all come from a woman younger than 35 with Graves disease.

CDR3 coding DNA: TGTGCCAGCTCATCAGGACTAGCGCACTACGAGCAGTACTTC. Translating it yields CASSSGLAHYEQYF. The chain recombines TRBV18 with TRBJ2-7, with 9 bases aligning to TRBD2. CDR1 is KGHSH and CDR2 is LQKENI in the germline V gene. The V gene end was trimmed by 5 bases and the J gene end by 3 bases; junction bases not matched to a gene: 5. CDR3 size: 14 residues.

This clonotype was seen more than once but under ten times. V and J are TRBV25-1 and TRBJ2-7; no clear D gene. The V end was cut by 4 bases, the J end by 0 bases, with 7 bases between. CDR1 is MGHDK, CDR2 SYGVNS, per germline. CDR3 length equals 13 residues. Written as DNA, the CDR3 is TGTGCCAGCAGTGCAATGGGCTCCTACGAGCAGTACTTC. Amino acid sequence: CASSAMGSYEQYF.

This clonotype was detected ten times or more. The chain carries TRBV6-2 or TRBV6-3 and TRBJ2-2, with 8 bases fitting TRBD1. J lost 0 bases, V lost 7 bases, and 10 bases had no gene match. The CDR3 runs to 17 residues. Per germline, CDR1 MNHEY and CDR2 SVGEGT. CDR3 DNA sequence: TGTGCCAGCACCGGCCAATTGGGACAGGCGAACACCGGGGAGCTGTTTTTT. Its protein product is CASTGQLGQANTGELFF.

The J gene is TRBJ1-2, the V gene TRBV7-9, with TRBD1 identical over 8 bases. The CDR3 totals 14 residues. V dropped 6 bases and J dropped 8; count of bases not matched to a gene: 11. In germline, CDR1 is SEHNR, CDR2 FQNEAQ (reference sequence). In DNA form, the CDR3 reads TGTGCCAGCAGTTCCGATACAGGGGGTCCGGGCTACACCTTC. Translation gives CASSSDTGGPGYTF.

This clonotype occurred a few times. This chain uses TRBV6-1 with TRBJ2-7, with a possible D match to TRBD2 (6 bases). The CDR3 covers 12 residues. V dropped 10 bases and J dropped 6 bases, with 16 bases sitting between them. Germline V gene data show CDR1 as MNHNS and CDR2 as SASEGT. The CDR3 reads CATQPGVGEQYF. The DNA of the CDR3 is TGTGCCACCCAACCGGGAGTGGGCGAGCAGTACTTC.

CDR3 coding DNA: TGTGCCAGCAGCCCGCCCGGGACAACGGCCTACGAGCAGTACTTC. This codes for CASSPPGTTAYEQYF. J is TRBJ2-7 and V is TRBV14; D is perhaps TRBD1 (6 bases). Trimming pared 4 bases from V and 2 bases from J, leaving 15 bases between. The CDR3 has 15 residues. Germline CDR1 SGHDN, CDR2 FVKESK.

The chain is built from TRBV4-1 and TRBJ1-6, with D unclear. In germline, CDR1 is MGHRA, CDR2 YSYEKL. V was shortened by 0 bases and J by 7 bases, with 4 bases between the two germline ends. CDR3 length: 13 amino acids. For the CDR3, the DNA is TGCGCCAGCAGCCAAGAACCCAATTCACCCCTCCACTTT. Encoded protein: CASSQEPNSPLHF.

The gene calls are TRBV4-1 and TRBJ2-5; TRBD2 agrees at 12 bases. Germline V gene sequence: CDR1 MGHRA, CDR2 YSYEKL. V was pared by 3 bases and J by 5 bases, with 4 bases of the junction left unmatched. The CDR3 consists of 15 residues. The CDR3 here is CASSQQTSGSETQYF. The CDR3 DNA follows: TGCGCCAGCAGCCAGCAGACTAGCGGGAGCGAGACCCAGTACTTC.

The sample holds many counts of this clonotype. This chain links TRBV28 with TRBJ2-2; D is uncertain. V was trimmed by 3 bases and J by 2 bases, leaving 7 bases between them. CDR3 length equals 14 residues. CDR1 and CDR2 (germline): MDHEN, SYDVKM. This chain's CDR3 is CASSFGDNTGELFF. CDR3 sequence (DNA): TGTGCCAGCAGTTTTGGGGATAACACCGGGGAGCTGTTTTTT.

This chain uses TRBV5-1 with TRBJ2-3, with TRBD2 identical over 8 bases. The CDR3 spans 15 residues. Germline CDR1 and CDR2: SGHRS and YFSETQ. With 7 bases clipped from V and 0 bases from J, the junction kept 7 bases outside the gene matches. The CDR3 coding sequence is TGCGCCAGCCAAAACTTAGCGGGGAGCACAGATACGCAGTATTTT. This codes for CASQNLAGSTDTQYF.